These T cell receptor beta chains were read from a single sample in a study of CD8 T cells in ankylosing spondylitis. TCRdb used MiXCR to reprocess the 5' RACE reads, holding one entry per CDR3 protein. The sample records around 440,000 distinct CDR3 sequences, 15% to 20% being singletons. Sequenced sample: blood, either unsorted or a sorted T cell fraction (not recorded which). The receptors stem from a male donor with ankylosing spondylitis. The CDR3 runs from the conserved cysteine through the conserved F or W. A D gene is named only where the DNA matches it firmly. The listing skips clone size in some rows; elsewhere it reads once, few, many or a size class.

NA | TRBJ2-3 | NA | TRBV29-1 | CSVDFGGSPIASSTDTQYF | TGCAGCGTGGACTTTGGGGGGTCTCCAATTGCCTCTAGCACAGATACGCAGTATTTT
many | TRBJ2-3 | TRBD2 | TRBV4-3 | CASSHRLAGEDTQYF | TGCGCCAGCAGCCACCGACTAGCGGGAGAAGATACGCAGTATTTT
NA | TRBJ2-1 | NA | TRBV9 | CASSKTTNSYNEQFF | TGTGCCAGCAGTAAGACTACCAACTCCTACAATGAGCAGTTCTTC
NA | TRBJ1-2 | TRBD1 | TRBV20-1 | CSADRTPNYGYTF | TGCAGCGCGGACAGGACTCCTAACTATGGCTACACCTTC
many | TRBJ1-1 | NA | TRBV20-1 | CSARGAGRTEAFF | TGCAGTGCTAGAGGGGCAGGGAGGACTGAAGCTTTCTTT
NA | TRBJ2-3 | NA | TRBV10-2 | CASSVTGGSQTDTQYF | TGCGCCAGCAGTGTAACCGGGGGATCGCAGACAGATACGCAGTATTTT
many | TRBJ2-3 | NA | TRBV4-1 | CASSQVDMGFADTQYF | TGCGCCAGCAGCCAAGTTGATATGGGCTTCGCAGATACGCAGTATTTT
NA | TRBJ1-3 | NA | TRBV6-1 | CASSENGPSGNTIYF | TGTGCCAGCAGTGAAAATGGTCCCTCTGGAAACACCATATATTTT
few | TRBJ1-4 | TRBD1 | TRBV10-3 | CATMPDRARSNEKLFF | TGTGCCACCATGCCAGACAGGGCGAGATCTAATGAAAAACTGTTTTTT
many | TRBJ2-7 | NA | TRBV5-1 | CASSRDNYEQYF | TGTGCCAGCAGCCGAGATAACTACGAGCAGTACTTC
NA | TRBJ2-7 | NA | TRBV4-3 | CASSQDIMATHTYEQYF | TGCGCCAGCAGCCAAGACATCATGGCGACTCATACCTACGAGCAGTACTTC
NA | TRBJ2-1 | NA | TRBV2 | CASSLLEFYNEQFF | TGTGCCAGCAGCCTACTGGAATTCTACAATGAGCAGTTCTTC
few | TRBJ2-1 | NA | TRBV12-3/TRBV12-4 | CASRRQGGDEQFF | TGTGCCAGCAGAAGGCAGGGCGGCGATGAGCAGTTCTTC
NA | TRBJ2-7 | NA | TRBV28 | CASSFLANSYEQYF | TGTGCCAGCAGTTTTCTAGCGAACTCCTACGAGCAGTACTTC
NA | TRBJ2-5 | TRBD2 | TRBV20-1 | CSARALTSGTQETQYF | TGCAGTGCTAGAGCTTTGACTAGCGGTACGCAAGAGACCCAGTACTTC
NA | TRBJ2-1 | TRBD1 | TRBV7-8 | CASSPDRGREQFF | TGTGCCAGCAGCCCGGACAGGGGACGAGAGCAGTTCTTC
many | TRBJ2-2 | NA | TRBV12-3/TRBV12-4 | CASSQPGTNTGELFF | TGTGCCAGCAGCCAACCGGGGACGAACACCGGGGAGCTGTTTTTT
many | TRBJ1-2 | NA | TRBV5-1 | CASSLGAETNYGYTF | TGCGCCAGCAGCTTGGGGGCAGAAACTAACTATGGCTACACCTTC
NA | TRBJ1-1 | NA | TRBV6-1 | CASSRIQGSTEAFF | TGTGCCAGCAGTCGCATACAGGGCAGTACTGAAGCTTTCTTT
NA | TRBJ2-1 | TRBD2 | TRBV9 | CASSVVGTSGYNEQFF | TGTGCCAGCAGCGTAGTTGGGACTAGCGGCTACAATGAGCAGTTCTTC
NA | TRBJ1-5 | TRBD1 | TRBV28 | CATKAGQDNQPQHF | TGTGCCACCAAAGCCGGACAGGACAATCAGCCCCAGCATTTT
NA | TRBJ2-1 | TRBD2 | TRBV12-3/TRBV12-4 | CASSLPSLAGVHEQFF | TGTGCCAGCAGTCTCCCCAGTCTAGCGGGAGTCCATGAGCAGTTCTTC
few | TRBJ2-7 | NA | TRBV5-1 | CASSFIGPLDEQYF | TGCGCCAGCAGCTTTATTGGTCCCCTCGACGAGCAGTACTTC
NA | TRBJ1-1 | NA | TRBV6-1 | CASSQQGRNTEAFF | TGTGCCAGCAGTCAACAGGGACGGAACACTGAAGCTTTCTTT
few | TRBJ2-7 | NA | TRBV11-2 | CASSADRTAEQYF | TGTGCCAGCAGCGCCGACAGGACGGCCGAGCAGTACTTC
NA | TRBJ1-1 | NA | TRBV9 | CASSVGRVSTEAFF | TGTGCCAGCAGCGTAGGCAGGGTCTCTACTGAAGCTTTCTTT
NA | TRBJ2-7 | NA | TRBV20-1 | CSARYGSEQYF | TGCAGTGCTAGATACGGATCCGAGCAGTACTTC
NA | TRBJ1-1 | TRBD1 | TRBV5-1 | CASSLEGAAEAFF | TGCGCCAGCAGCTTGGAGGGGGCGGCTGAAGCTTTCTTT
NA | TRBJ1-2 | NA | TRBV2 | CASSESLRYGYTF | TGTGCCAGCAGTGAATCATTGCGTTATGGCTACACCTTC
few | TRBJ2-2 | NA | TRBV18 | CASSPARNPTSTGELFF | TGTGCCAGCTCACCAGCCAGGAACCCAACGAGCACCGGGGAGCTGTTTTTT
few | TRBJ2-2 | TRBD2 | TRBV6-2/TRBV6-3 | CASTLPLAGGPGELFF | TGTGCCAGCACCCTCCCGCTAGCGGGAGGCCCCGGGGAGCTGTTTTTT
NA | TRBJ2-7 | NA | TRBV28 | CASSLNEWADYYEQYF | TGTGCCAGCAGTTTAAATGAGTGGGCAGATTACTACGAGCAGTACTTC
few | TRBJ2-4 | NA | TRBV6-2/TRBV6-3 | CASSPTSAKNIQYF | TGTGCCAGCAGCCCCACATCGGCCAAAAACATTCAGTACTTC
few | TRBJ1-5 | NA | TRBV6-5 | CASSYSKDQPQHF | TGTGCCAGCAGTTACTCAAAGGATCAGCCCCAGCATTTT
many | TRBJ2-1 | TRBD2 | TRBV5-1 | CASSILAGGPGEQFF | TGCGCCAGCAGCATACTAGCGGGAGGGCCGGGTGAGCAGTTCTTC
NA | TRBJ1-1 | NA | TRBV11-2 | CASSFWDPNTEAFF | TGTGCCAGCAGCTTCTGGGACCCGAACACTGAAGCTTTCTTT
NA | TRBJ2-7 | TRBD2 | TRBV24-1 | CATSVAGVDEQYF | TGTGCCACCAGTGTAGCGGGAGTTGACGAGCAGTACTTC
many | TRBJ2-1 | TRBD2 | TRBV6-5 | CASSVLAEYNEQFF | TGTGCCAGCAGTGTACTAGCGGAGTACAATGAGCAGTTCTTC
NA | TRBJ1-1 | NA | TRBV29-1 | CSVDRGGSTEAFF | TGCAGCGTTGATCGGGGGGGGAGCACTGAAGCTTTCTTT
many | TRBJ2-6 | NA | TRBV10-2 | CASSAVTGANVLTF | TGCGCCAGCAGTGCGGTAACTGGGGCCAACGTCCTGACTTTC
many | TRBJ2-7 | TRBD1 | TRBV12-3/TRBV12-4 | CASSSRQGQSYEQYF | TGTGCCAGCAGTTCCCGACAGGGTCAATCCTACGAGCAGTACTTC
few | TRBJ2-5 | NA | TRBV5-1 | CASSIPGRETQYF | TGCGCCAGCAGTATCCCAGGTCGAGAGACCCAGTACTTC
many | TRBJ1-2 | NA | TRBV10-3 | CAISESPENYGYTF | TGTGCCATCAGTGAGTCGCCGGAAAACTATGGCTACACCTTC
few | TRBJ2-7 | NA | TRBV12-3/TRBV12-4 | CASRQLSGTDYEQYF | TGTGCCAGCCGCCAATTGTCCGGGACGGACTACGAGCAGTACTTC
NA | TRBJ2-4 | TRBD2 | TRBV20-1 | CSARDHKKASGSVKNIQYF | TGCAGTGCTAGAGATCACAAGAAAGCTAGCGGGAGTGTCAAAAACATTCAGTACTTC
NA | TRBJ1-4 | TRBD1 | TRBV27 | CASSLSPGQGASNEKLFF | TGTGCCAGCAGTTTATCGCCGGGACAGGGGGCTTCTAATGAAAAACTGTTTTTT